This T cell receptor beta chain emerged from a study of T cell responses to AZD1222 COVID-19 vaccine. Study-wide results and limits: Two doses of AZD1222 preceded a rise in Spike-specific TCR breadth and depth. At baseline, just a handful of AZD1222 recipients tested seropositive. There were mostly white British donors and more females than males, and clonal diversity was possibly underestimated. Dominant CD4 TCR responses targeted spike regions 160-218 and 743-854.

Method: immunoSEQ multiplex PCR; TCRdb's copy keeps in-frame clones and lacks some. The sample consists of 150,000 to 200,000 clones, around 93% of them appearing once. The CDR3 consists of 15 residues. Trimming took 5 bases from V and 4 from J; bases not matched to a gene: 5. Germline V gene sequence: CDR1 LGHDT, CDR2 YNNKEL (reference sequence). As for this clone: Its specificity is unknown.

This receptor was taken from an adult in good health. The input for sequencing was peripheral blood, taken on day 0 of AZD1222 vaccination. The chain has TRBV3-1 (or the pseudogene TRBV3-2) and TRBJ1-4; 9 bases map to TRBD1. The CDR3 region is CASSDLTGGNEKLFF. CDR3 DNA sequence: TGTGCCAGCAGCGACCTGACAGGGGGTAATGAAAAACTGTTTTTT.